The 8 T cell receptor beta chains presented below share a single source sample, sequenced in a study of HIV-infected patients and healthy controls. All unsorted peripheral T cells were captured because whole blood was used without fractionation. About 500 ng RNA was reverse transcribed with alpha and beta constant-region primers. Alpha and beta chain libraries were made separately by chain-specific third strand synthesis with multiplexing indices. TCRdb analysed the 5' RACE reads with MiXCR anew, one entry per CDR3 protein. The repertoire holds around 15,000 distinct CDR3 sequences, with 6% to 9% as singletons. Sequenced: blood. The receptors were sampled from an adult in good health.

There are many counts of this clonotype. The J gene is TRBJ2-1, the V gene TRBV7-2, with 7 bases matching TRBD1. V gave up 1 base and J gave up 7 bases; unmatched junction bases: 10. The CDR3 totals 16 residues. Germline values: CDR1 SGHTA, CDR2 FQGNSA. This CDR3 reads CASSLDGPGGMNEQFF. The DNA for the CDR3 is TGTGCCAGCAGCTTAGATGGGCCAGGGGGTATGAATGAGCAGTTCTTC.

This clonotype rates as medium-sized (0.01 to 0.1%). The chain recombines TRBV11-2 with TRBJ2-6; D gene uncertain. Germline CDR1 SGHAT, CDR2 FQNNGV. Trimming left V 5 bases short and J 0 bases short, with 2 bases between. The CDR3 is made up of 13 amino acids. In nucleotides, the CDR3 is TGTGCCAGCAGCCCCTCTGGGGCCAACGTCCTGACTTTC. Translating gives CASSPSGANVLTF. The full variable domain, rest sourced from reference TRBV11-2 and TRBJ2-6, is EAGVAQSPRYKIIEKRQSVAFWCNPISGHATLYWYQQILGQGPKLLIQFQNNGVVDDSQLPKDRFSAERLKGVDSTLKIQPAKLEDSAVYLCASSPSGANVLTFGAGSRLTVL.

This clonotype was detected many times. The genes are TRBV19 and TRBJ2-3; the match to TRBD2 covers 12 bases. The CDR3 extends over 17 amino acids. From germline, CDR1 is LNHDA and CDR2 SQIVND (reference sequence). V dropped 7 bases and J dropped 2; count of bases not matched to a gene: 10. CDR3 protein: CASTRFSSGRATDTQYF. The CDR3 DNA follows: TGTGCCAGTACTAGATTCTCTAGCGGGAGGGCCACAGATACGCAGTATTTT.

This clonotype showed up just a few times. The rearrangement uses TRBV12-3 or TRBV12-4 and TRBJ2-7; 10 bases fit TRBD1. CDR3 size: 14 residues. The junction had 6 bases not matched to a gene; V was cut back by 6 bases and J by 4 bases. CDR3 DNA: TGTGCCAGCAGCCCGGACAGGGGGTGGTACGAGCAGTACTTC. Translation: CASSPDRGWYEQYF.

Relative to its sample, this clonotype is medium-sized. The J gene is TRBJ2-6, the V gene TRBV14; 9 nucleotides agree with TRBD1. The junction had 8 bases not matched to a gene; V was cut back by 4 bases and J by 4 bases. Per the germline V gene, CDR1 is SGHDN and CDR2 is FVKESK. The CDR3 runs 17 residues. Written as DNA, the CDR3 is TGTGCCAGCAGCCCCGGGACAGGGACATCGGGGGCCAACGTCCTGACTTTC. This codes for CASSPGTGTSGANVLTF.

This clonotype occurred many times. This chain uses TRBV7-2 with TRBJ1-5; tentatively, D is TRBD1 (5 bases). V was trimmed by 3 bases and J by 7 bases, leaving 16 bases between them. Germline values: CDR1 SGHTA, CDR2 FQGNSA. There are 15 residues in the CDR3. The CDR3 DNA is TGTGCCAGCAGCTTTTACGGGCAGGGATGGCAGCCCCAGCATTTT. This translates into CASSFYGQGWQPQHF. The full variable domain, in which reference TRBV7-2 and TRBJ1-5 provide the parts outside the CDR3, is GAGVSQSPSNKVTEKGKDVELRCDPISGHTALYWYRQSLGQGLEFLIYFQGNSAPDKSGLPSDRFSAERTGGSVSTLTIQRTQQEDSAVYLCASSFYGQGWQPQHFGDGTRLSIL.

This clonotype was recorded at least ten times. CDR3 sequence: CASSLGTAVYGYTF. CDR3 DNA sequence: TGTGCCAGCAGCTTAGGGACAGCCGTCTATGGCTACACCTTC. The genes are TRBV11-2 and TRBJ1-2; D possibly corresponds to TRBD1 (6 bases). With 1 base removed from V and 4 bases from J, the gap between germline ends came to 10 bases. This CDR3 is 14 amino acids long. Germline V gives CDR1 SGHAT, CDR2 FQNNGV.

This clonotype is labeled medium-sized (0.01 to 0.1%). The CDR3 nucleotides read TGTGCCAGCAGCCAGGCCGGGACAGGGCTAGCCAAAAACATTCAGTACTTC. Its protein is CASSQAGTGLAKNIQYF. The V and J genes are TRBV14 and TRBJ2-4; 9 bases agree with TRBD1. This CDR3 spans 17 amino acids. CDR1 is SGHDN, CDR2 FVKESK, per germline. After removal of 3 bases from V and 0 bases from J, the junction contained 6 bases not matched to a gene.